These T cell receptor beta chains were read from a single sample in a study of early T cells in non-severe SARS-CoV-2 infection. One entry per CDR3 protein, called by TCRdb with MiXCR from the 5' RACE reads. The sample lists over 60,000 distinct CDR3 sequences, less than 15% occurring once. Sequencing was done on a sample of whole blood. Receptors originate from an adult who was a healthcare worker with PCR-confirmed SARS-CoV-2 infection or an uninfected control (not recorded which). Both conserved end residues are part of each CDR3. The D gene is left open where the match is weak. A row's size may be missing; if present it is once, few, many or a size class.

cdr3_aa	cdr3_nt	v_call	j_call	clone_size	d_call
CASSPRPGLQTGELFF	TGTGCCAGCAGCCCCCGACCGGGACTACAAACCGGGGAGCTGTTTTTT	TRBV7-6	TRBJ2-2	few	TRBD2
CSTDRGEKLFF	TGCAGTACGGACCGTGGTGAAAAACTGTTTTTT	TRBV20-1	TRBJ1-4	few	.
CSARRLAAGNEQFF	TGCAGTGCTAGACGACTAGCAGCGGGTAATGAGCAGTTCTTC	TRBV20-1	TRBJ2-1	few	TRBD2
CASSLGGQGYQDEQFF	TGTGCCAGCAGCTTAGGAGGACAGGGGTACCAGGATGAGCAGTTCTTC	TRBV7-2	TRBJ2-1	.	TRBD1
CASSVGASGASSYNEQFF	TGTGCCAGCAGCGTAGGGGCTAGCGGGGCGAGCTCCTACAATGAGCAGTTCTTC	TRBV9	TRBJ2-1	.	TRBD2
CASSFPGLSGYF	TGTGCCAGCAGCTTCCCGGGACTGTCCGGGTACTTC	TRBV7-2	TRBJ2-5	few	.
CASSLPGQTYEQYF	TGCGCCAGCAGCTTACCGGGACAGACCTACGAGCAGTACTTC	TRBV5-1	TRBJ2-7	.	TRBD1
CASSLEGTGGVMGSYNEQFF	TGTGCCAGCAGCTTAGAAGGGACAGGGGGCGTCATGGGCTCCTACAATGAGCAGTTCTTC	TRBV13	TRBJ2-1	.	TRBD1
CSVDGGLNEKLFF	TGCAGCGTTGACGGGGGCCTTAATGAAAAACTGTTTTTT	TRBV29-1	TRBJ1-4	many	.
CASSYNGENYGYTF	TGTGCCAGCAGTTACAACGGGGAGAACTATGGCTACACCTTC	TRBV6-5	TRBJ1-2	few	.
CASSVDLFYEQYF	TGCGCCAGCAGCGTGGACCTTTTCTACGAGCAGTACTTC	TRBV5-1	TRBJ2-7	.	.
CASSYEGRSNTEAFF	TGTGCCAGCAGTTACGAGGGACGTAGCAACACTGAAGCTTTCTTT	TRBV6-2/TRBV6-3	TRBJ1-1	many	.
CASSETGTGVRETQYF	TGTGCCAGCAGTGAAACCGGGACAGGGGTGCGAGAGACCCAGTACTTC	TRBV12-3/TRBV12-4	TRBJ2-5	.	TRBD1
CASMGSYTNTGELFF	TGTGCCAGTATGGGGAGCTATACGAACACCGGGGAGCTGTTTTTT	TRBV19	TRBJ2-2	few	.
CASGTDYPNYEQYF	TGTGCCAGCGGAACCGACTATCCGAACTACGAGCAGTACTTC	TRBV2	TRBJ2-7	.	.
CASSLIDSSYGYTF	TGCGCCAGCAGCTTGATAGACAGTAGCTATGGCTACACCTTC	TRBV5-1	TRBJ1-2	few	.
CASSRTGTYEAFF	TGTGCCAGCTCCCGCACAGGGACGTATGAAGCTTTCTTT	TRBV18	TRBJ1-1	.	.
CASSMALAGDLGETQYF	TGTGCCAGTAGTATGGCGCTAGCGGGGGATCTCGGAGAGACCCAGTACTTC	TRBV19	TRBJ2-5	few	TRBD2
CAIRISGVAYTEAFF	TGTGCCATCAGAATCTCAGGGGTTGCGTACACTGAAGCTTTCTTT	TRBV10-3	TRBJ1-1	few	.
CASSTTGTENYGYTF	TGTGCCAGCTCAACGACCGGGACGGAAAACTATGGCTACACCTTC	TRBV18	TRBJ1-2	.	.
CASSPWEGGPSEPQHF	TGTGCCAGCAGCCCCTGGGAAGGGGGCCCTTCTGAGCCCCAGCATTTT	TRBV7-8	TRBJ1-5	few	TRBD1
CASSPAPGEGGNQPQHF	TGTGCCAGCAGCCCCGCTCCGGGGGAGGGCGGCAATCAGCCCCAGCATTTT	TRBV7-2	TRBJ1-5	few	.
CASSHGTRSLDEQFF	TGTGCCAGCAGCCATGGGACTAGGTCTTTGGATGAGCAGTTCTTC	TRBV4-2	TRBJ2-1	few	TRBD2
CASSLARGDTGELFF	TGTGCCAGCAGCTTAGCGCGGGGGGACACCGGGGAGCTGTTTTTT	TRBV7-2	TRBJ2-2	few	TRBD2
CSARPPSGGLTDTQYF	TGCAGTGCTAGACCCCCTAGCGGGGGCCTCACAGATACGCAGTATTTT	TRBV20-1	TRBJ2-3	many	TRBD2
CASSLWLQTVGSSYNEQFF	TGTGCCAGCAGCTTATGGTTACAGACAGTCGGAAGCTCCTACAATGAGCAGTTCTTC	TRBV7-2	TRBJ2-1	.	.
CASSSGGLDTQYF	TGTGCCAGCAGTAGCGGGGGGTTGGATACGCAGTATTTT	TRBV9	TRBJ2-3	many	TRBD2
CASGHSRGGQETQYF	TGTGCCAGCGGCCACAGCCGAGGGGGACAAGAGACCCAGTACTTC	TRBV5-5	TRBJ2-5	.	.
CASSYSTGMNTEAFF	TGTGCCAGCAGTTATTCGACAGGGATGAACACTGAAGCTTTCTTT	TRBV12-3/TRBV12-4	TRBJ1-1	.	TRBD1
CASSQGRTVVNEQFF	TGTGCCAGCAGCCAAGGAAGGACGGTTGTCAATGAGCAGTTCTTC	TRBV14	TRBJ2-1	.	.
CASSKSVAETQYF	TGTGCCAGTAGTAAATCGGTGGCGGAGACCCAGTACTTC	TRBV19	TRBJ2-5	many	.
CASSRKGETQYF	TGTGCCAGCAGCCGTAAAGGGGAGACCCAGTACTTC	TRBV5-4	TRBJ2-5	few	.
CASSLAPGEKLFF	TGTGCCAGCAGCTTAGCGCCGGGTGAAAAACTGTTTTTT	TRBV7-6	TRBJ1-4	many	.